Shown below are 8 T cell receptor beta chains from a single sample sequenced in a study of blood T cell repertoires in COVID-19. TCRdb's table, derived via immunoSEQ multiplex PCR, lists solely in-frame clones and lacks some. The sample has more than 110,000 clones, 90% seen once. Sequencing was carried out using peripheral blood. These receptors all come from a woman of 80 years or more with acute or convalescent COVID-19.

The chain joins TRBV12-3 or TRBV12-4 to TRBJ2-5; 7 positions agree with TRBD1. The CDR3 runs 13 residues. V gave up 7 bases and J gave up 2 bases; unmatched junction bases: 4. The CDR3 loop reads CASNDRVQETQYF. The DNA for the CDR3 is TGTGCCAGCAACGACAGGGTTCAAGAGACCCAGTACTTC.

In this sample, this clone turned up a few times. The rearrangement uses TRBV5-1 and TRBJ1-4; D possibly corresponds to TRBD1 (6 bases). From germline, CDR1 is SGHRS and CDR2 YFSETQ. The V end was cut by 4 bases, the J end by 1 base, with 8 bases between. This CDR3 is 14 amino acids long. The CDR3 spells CASSQTGTNEKLFF. DNA for the CDR3: TGCGCCAGCAGCCAGACAGGAACTAATGAAAAACTGTTTTTT. Complete variable domain (other parts from reference TRBV5-1 and TRBJ1-4): KAGVTQTPRYLIKTRGQQVTLSCSPISGHRSVSWYQQTPGQGLQFLFEYFSETQRNKGNFPGRFSGRQFSNSRSEMNVSTLELGDSALYLCASSQTGTNEKLFFGSGTQLSVL.

This sequence joins TRBV2 and TRBJ1-3; perhaps TRBD1 as D (6 bases). The germline CDR1 and CDR2 sequences are SNHLY and FYNNEI. This CDR3 has 15 residues. Between the trimmed V and J ends, which lost 5 bases and 5 bases, there was a span of 16 bases. CDR3: CASSPPSGARNTIYF. The CDR3 coding sequence is TGTGCCAGCAGTCCCCCCTCAGGGGCTAGAAACACCATATATTTT.

The genes are TRBV18 and TRBJ1-3, with D hard to call. Germline assignment: CDR1 KGHSH and CDR2 LQKENI. The V and J ends lost 5 bases and 3 bases respectively, with 5 bases between them. The CDR3 runs 12 residues. CDR3 amino acids: CASSSGGNTIYF. In DNA, the CDR3 is TGTGCCAGCTCATCAGGTGGAAACACCATATATTTT.

J is TRBJ1-4 and V is TRBV15; TRBD1 agrees at 10 bases. V lost 3 bases, J lost 4 bases, and 8 bases stayed unmatched. This CDR3 has 17 residues. The V gene's germline CDR1 is LNHNV and CDR2 YYDKDF (reference sequence). CDR3 residues: CATSRNPGTGDNEKLFF. The DNA of the CDR3 is TGTGCCACCAGCAGGAATCCCGGGACAGGGGATAATGAAAAACTGTTTTTT.

The chain uses TRBV3-1 (or the pseudogene TRBV3-2) and TRBJ1-1, with a possible D match to TRBD1 (6 bases). Deletions cut 2 bases from V and 11 bases from J, with 12 bases between. This CDR3 is built from 12 residues. Germline V gives CDR1 LGHDT, CDR2 YNNKEL (reference sequence). This CDR3 is CASSQTTGRAFF. The DNA of the CDR3 is TGTGCCAGCAGCCAAACTACAGGGCGCGCTTTCTTT.

The rearrangement uses TRBV5-1 and TRBJ1-6; D remains ambiguous. V was pared by 0 bases and J by 9 bases, with 16 bases between. Germline V gene sequence: CDR1 SGHRS, CDR2 YFSETQ. The CDR3 loop spans 16 amino acids. CDR3 amino acids: CASSLGAITPGSPLHF. The CDR3 nucleotides read TGCGCCAGCAGCTTGGGGGCCATTACTCCTGGTTCACCCCTCCACTTT.

This chain joins TRBV12-5 and TRBJ2-7, with 7 positions matching TRBD1. With 5 bases clipped from V and 4 bases from J, the junction kept 5 bases outside the gene matches. The V gene's germline CDR1 is LGHNT and CDR2 FRNRAP. The CDR3 sequence is 13 residues long. The CDR3 loop reads CASGLSGGYEQYF. The CDR3 coding sequence is TGTGCTAGTGGTCTCTCAGGGGGTTACGAGCAGTACTTC.